The 30 T cell receptor beta chains below were found in one sample sequenced in a study of T-cell memory formation after mild COVID-19. A single record per CDR3 protein comes from TCRdb applying MiXCR to the 5' RACE reads. The profile shows 250,000 or so distinct CDR3 sequences, more than 15% of them singletons. The sample taken for sequencing was PBMCs or a T cell subset sorted from them (not recorded which). These TCRs come from a man between 18 and 35 years old who had mild COVID-19 (a few samples of this study predate the infection). Cell type and time point are not known.

This clonotype showed up just a few times. V usage is TRBV5-1 and J usage is TRBJ1-2; 7 positions agree with TRBD1. J gave up 3 bases and V 5 bases, and 4 bases lay outside the gene matches. The germline V gene has CDR1 SGHRS and CDR2 YFSETQ. The CDR3 covers 13 residues. In DNA, the CDR3 is TGCGCCAGCAGGGACGACAGGGACTATGGCTACACCTTC. It yields the protein CASRDDRDYGYTF.

This clonotype came up a few times. The rearrangement links TRBV7-3 to TRBJ2-3; maybe TRBD2 (6 bases). Germline V gene lookup returns CDR1 SGHTA and CDR2 FQGTGA. Trimming shortened V by 6 bases and J by 9 bases, and 16 bases separated the two germline ends. This CDR3 region has 13 residues. In DNA, the CDR3 is TGTGCCAGCAGATCAGGACCGGAGGGAACGCAGTATTTT. Amino acids: CASRSGPEGTQYF.

CDR3 protein: CASSEPGQIYEQYF. CDR3 sequence (DNA): TGTGCCAGCAGTGAACCGGGACAAATCTACGAGCAGTACTTC. The chain combines TRBV6-1 with TRBJ2-7, with D possibly TRBD1 on 6 matching bases. Germline-derived CDR1 and CDR2 are MNHNS and SASEGT. V lost 2 bases and J 3 bases, leaving 11 bases between the germline ends. The CDR3 sequence is 14 residues long.

The sample holds a few counts of this clonotype. CDR3 sequence (DNA): TGCGCCAGCAGCCAAGTAGCAGGGGGCCACTACGAGCAGTACGTC. Amino acid sequence: CASSQVAGGHYEQYV. The chain has TRBV4-1 and TRBJ2-7; 8 nucleotides line up with TRBD1. Germline V gene lookup returns CDR1 MGHRA and CDR2 YSYEKL. After removal of 1 base from V and 3 bases from J, the junction contained 5 bases not matched to a gene. CDR3 length: 15 amino acids.

The sample holds many counts of this clonotype. The chain couples TRBV4-2 to TRBJ2-3; possible D gene TRBD2, 6 bases. The CDR3 runs to 14 residues. The germline CDR1 and CDR2 sequences are LGHNA and YNFKEQ. Trimming cost V 4 bases and J 2 bases, with 10 bases left between them. The CDR3 nucleotides are TGTGCCAGCAGCCCCCGGGGGATCACAGATACGCAGTATTTT. Its translation is CASSPRGITDTQYF.

This clonotype was detected ten times or more. The chain joins TRBV5-1 to TRBJ2-1; D may be TRBD2 (6 bases). There are 15 residues in the CDR3. Germline values: CDR1 SGHRS, CDR2 YFSETQ. Trimming took off 0 bases at V and 8 bases at J, with 15 bases between the two ends. CDR3: CASSLGRGPLDEQFF. DNA for the CDR3: TGCGCCAGCAGCTTGGGGCGGGGCCCCTTAGATGAGCAGTTCTTC. Variable domain in full (rest from reference TRBV5-1 and TRBJ2-1): KAGVTQTPRYLIKTRGQQVTLSCSPISGHRSVSWYQQTPGQGLQFLFEYFSETQRNKGNFPGRFSGRQFSNSRSEMNVSTLELGDSALYLCASSLGRGPLDEQFFGPGTRLTVL.

This clonotype turned up a few times. The chain is built from TRBV7-6 and TRBJ2-3; no clear D gene. Germline V lookup: CDR1 SGHVS, CDR2 FNYEAQ. The V end lost 5 bases, the J end lost 0 bases, and 15 bases lay between the germline ends. This CDR3 has 16 amino acids. The chain's CDR3 is CASSPRPAGSTDTQYF. The CDR3 DNA is TGTGCCAGCAGCCCTCGCCCGGCCGGGAGCACAGATACGCAGTATTTT.

This rearrangement joins TRBV5-6 to TRBJ2-7; the match to TRBD2 covers 11 bases. Germline CDR1 reads SGHDT; CDR2 reads YYEEEE. Trimming at V came to 0 bases and at J to 2 bases, leaving 13 bases not matched to a gene. The CDR3 runs 19 residues. CDR3 DNA: TGTGCCAGCAGCTTGGTCGAGACTAGCGGGGTGGCGGACCCCTACGAGCAGTACTTC. Translation gives CASSLVETSGVADPYEQYF.

The chain recombines TRBV20-1 with TRBJ1-1; D possibly corresponds to TRBD1 (5 bases). The V end was cut by 0 bases, the J end by 1 base, with 9 bases between. The CDR3 covers 14 residues. Germline loops: CDR1 DFQATT, CDR2 SNEGSKA (reference sequence). CDR3 nucleotides: TGCAGTGCTAGAGAGTGGCAGGGGAACACTGAAGCTTTCTTT. Translation: CSAREWQGNTEAFF.

This chain connects TRBV27 to TRBJ1-4; D is ambiguous. Per germline, CDR1 MNHEY and CDR2 SMNVEV (reference sequence). The CDR3 sequence is 15 residues long. Trimming stripped 6 bases from V and 3 bases from J, with 14 bases between. CDR3 sequence reads: CASSLTRAPNEKLFF. CDR3 sequence (DNA): TGTGCCAGCAGCCTCACGAGGGCACCTAATGAAAAACTGTTTTTT.

This clonotype was counted a few times. The germline gene is not matched at one end of the junction; a read error may be the cause. The V call is TRBV7-2, the J call TRBJ1-6; the D gene is possibly TRBD1 (6 bases). Germline V gene sequence: CDR1 SGHTA, CDR2 FQGNSA. The CDR3 length is 17 residues. CDR3 sequence: CASSSAPGRGINAPLHF. CDR3 DNA: TGTGCCAGCAGCTCCGCCCCGGGCAGGGGTATTAATGCACCCCTCCACTTT.

V and J are TRBV9 and TRBJ2-1, with D maybe TRBD2 (5 bases). V lost 4 bases and J 7 bases, leaving 18 bases between the germline ends. This CDR3 has 15 residues. The germline V gene has CDR1 SGDLS and CDR2 YYNGEE. The CDR3 spells CASSPSGSRMNEQFF. The DNA of the CDR3 is TGTGCCAGCAGCCCTTCGGGGTCCCGGATGAATGAGCAGTTCTTC.

CDR3 nucleotide sequence: TGTGCCAGCAGTTACCGGGGGTACGAGCAGTACGTC. This encodes CASSYRGYEQYV. The rearrangement uses TRBV6-2 or TRBV6-3 and TRBJ2-7, with D possibly matching TRBD2 (6 bases). This CDR3 spans 12 amino acids. The V gene's germline CDR1 is MNHEY and CDR2 SVGEGT. Trimming stripped 2 bases from V and 4 bases from J, with 6 bases between.

This sequence joins TRBV12-3 or TRBV12-4 and TRBJ1-2; no clear D. V was cut by 6 bases and J by 0 bases, with 14 bases left in between. The CDR3 covers 15 residues. The chain's CDR3 is CASSLREAANYGYTF. For the CDR3, the DNA is TGTGCCAGCAGCTTACGGGAGGCAGCTAACTATGGCTACACCTTC.

The genes are TRBV7-9 and TRBJ2-7; D might be TRBD1 (6 bases). The V gene's germline CDR1 is SEHNR and CDR2 FQNEAQ (reference sequence). Deletions cut 5 bases from V and 6 bases from J, with 17 bases between. The CDR3 runs 14 residues. The CDR3 reads CASSISQQGSEQYV. In DNA form, the CDR3 reads TGTGCCAGCAGCATATCCCAACAGGGATCCGAGCAGTACGTC.

This clonotype was seen a handful of times. J is TRBJ1-4 and V is TRBV7-2; possibly TRBD1 for D (5 bases). The CDR3 contains 14 residues. The germline gives CDR1 SGHTA, CDR2 FQGNSA. V was cut by 2 bases and J by 7 bases, with 11 bases left in between. The chain's CDR3 is CASSLSGASEKLFF. In DNA form, the CDR3 reads TGTGCCAGCAGCTTAAGTGGGGCGAGTGAAAAACTGTTTTTT. Full variable domain (outside the CDR3, taken from reference TRBV7-2 and TRBJ1-4): GAGVSQSPSNKVTEKGKDVELRCDPISGHTALYWYRQSLGQGLEFLIYFQGNSAPDKSGLPSDRFSAERTGGSVSTLTIQRTQQEDSAVYLCASSLSGASEKLFFGSGTQLSVL.

The gene calls are TRBV5-1 and TRBJ2-7, with 8 bases that match TRBD1. Trimming at V came to 2 bases and at J to 3 bases, leaving 13 bases not matched to a gene. The CDR3 is made up of 17 amino acids. CDR1 is SGHRS and CDR2 is YFSETQ in the germline V gene. DNA of the CDR3: TGCGCCAGCAGCTTTATCAACCGGGACAGGCGGGTCTACGAGCAGTACGTC. It encodes CASSFINRDRRVYEQYV.

This chain links TRBV12-3 or TRBV12-4 with TRBJ2-3; 10 nucleotides line up with TRBD2. The CDR3 has 15 residues. J gave up 2 bases and V 4 bases, and 3 bases lay outside the gene matches. In DNA, the CDR3 is TGTGCCAGCAGTTCAGCGGGGGGGTACACAGATACGCAGTATTTT. Translated: CASSSAGGYTDTQYF.

J is TRBJ1-6 and V is TRBV5-1, with D possibly matching TRBD1 (5 bases). Trimming took off 7 bases at V and 7 bases at J, with 9 bases between the two ends. The CDR3 is 12 amino acids. In germline, CDR1 is SGHRS, CDR2 YFSETQ. The CDR3 coding sequence is TGCGCCAGCCGGGGCGGCAATTCACCCCTCCACTTT. This translates into CASRGGNSPLHF.

This rearrangement joins TRBV4-3 to TRBJ1-2; TRBD1 matches 7 bases. The V gene's germline CDR1 is LGHNA and CDR2 YSLEER. V was pared by 0 bases and J by 2 bases, with 6 bases of the junction left unmatched. This CDR3 has 16 amino acids. The CDR3 loop is CASSQERGQLNYGYTF. The CDR3 DNA reads TGCGCCAGCAGCCAAGAACGGGGACAGCTAAACTATGGCTACACCTTC.

This clonotype showed up many times. The chain carries TRBV5-1 and TRBJ2-5, with D unclear. This CDR3 has 17 residues. CDR1 is SGHRS and CDR2 is YFSETQ in the germline V gene. V dropped 0 bases and J dropped 2 bases, with 17 bases sitting between them. CDR3 bases: TGCGCCAGCAGCTTGGTTCGGGCAGGAACGATACAAGAGACCCAGTACTTC. Its protein product is CASSLVRAGTIQETQYF.

This clonotype appeared many times. J is TRBJ1-5 and V is TRBV6-1; perhaps TRBD1 as D (5 bases). This CDR3 spans 15 amino acids. Trimming removed 3 bases from V and 4 bases from J, with 13 bases in between. Per germline, CDR1 MNHNS and CDR2 SASEGT. CDR3 amino acids: CASSDLDRPNQPQHF. The CDR3 DNA follows: TGTGCCAGCAGTGATTTAGACAGACCGAATCAGCCCCAGCATTTT.

The chain carries TRBV2 and TRBJ1-3; the D gene is possibly TRBD1 (5 bases). V was trimmed by 10 bases and J by 0 bases, leaving 10 bases between them. Germline CDR1 and CDR2: SNHLY and FYNNEI. This CDR3 spans 13 amino acids. The CDR3 DNA sequence: TGTGCCACCAGGGCCTTCTCTGGAAACACCATATATTTT. Translating it yields CATRAFSGNTIYF.

The rearrangement links TRBV29-1 to TRBJ2-7; no clear D gene. V shed 4 bases and J shed 2 bases, with 12 bases lying between them. Germline assignment: CDR1 SQVTM and CDR2 ANQGSEA. This CDR3 is built from 13 residues. The CDR3 region is CSVGTAGPYEQYF. CDR3 DNA sequence: TGCAGCGTTGGGACGGCCGGACCCTACGAGCAGTACTTC.

The rearrangement links TRBV7-9 to TRBJ2-5, with 8 bases matching TRBD2. V lost 0 bases to trimming and J lost 3 bases; unmatched junction nucleotides: 3. Germline V gene sequence: CDR1 SEHNR, CDR2 FQNEAQ (reference sequence). The CDR3 has 15 residues. This CDR3 reads CASSLAQTSEETQYF. The CDR3 DNA reads TGTGCCAGCAGCTTAGCACAGACTAGCGAAGAGACCCAGTACTTC.

This clonotype was recorded a few times. The chain carries TRBV20-1 and TRBJ1-2; TRBD1 agrees at 7 bases. Looked up from germline, CDR1 is DFQATT and CDR2 is SNEGSKA (reference sequence). V was pared by 6 bases and J by 5 bases, with 3 bases of the junction left unmatched. CDR3 length equals 11 residues. CDR3 residues: CSAGTDYGYTF. The CDR3, as DNA: TGCAGTGCAGGGACAGATTATGGCTACACCTTC.

V and J are TRBV7-9 and TRBJ2-5; TRBD1 matches 7 bases. V gave up 4 bases and J gave up 5 bases; unmatched junction bases: 7. Germline CDR1 is SEHNR and CDR2 is FQNEAQ (reference sequence). CDR3 length: 14 residues. In DNA form, the CDR3 reads TGTGCCAGCAGCTGGGGACAGCGCCCGGAGACCCAGTACTTC. Protein: CASSWGQRPETQYF. Full variable domain (outside the CDR3, taken from reference TRBV7-9 and TRBJ2-5): DTGVSQNPRHKITKRGQNVTFRCDPISEHNRLYWYRQTLGQGPEFLTYFQNEAQLEKSRLLSDRFSAERPKGSFSTLEIQRTEQGDSAMYLCASSWGQRPETQYFGPGTRLLVL.

The chain has TRBV27 and TRBJ2-5; D not certain. Germline V CDR1 and CDR2: MNHEY, SMNVEV (reference sequence). The CDR3 sequence is 14 residues long. V gave up 0 bases and J gave up 5 bases, with 10 bases separating them. The CDR3 bases are TGTGCCAGCAGTTTATCGTCCCTGGGGGAGACCCAGTACTTC. It codes for CASSLSSLGETQYF.

This clonotype was seen more than once but under ten times. The rearrangement joins TRBV6-5 to TRBJ2-1; D unresolved. This CDR3 region has 16 residues. V was trimmed by 0 bases and J by 4 bases, leaving 13 bases between them. Germline CDR1 is MNHEY and CDR2 is SVGAGI. CDR3 DNA sequence: TGTGCCAGCAGTTACTCGTATCCATCTACGTACAATGAGCAGTTCTTC. This sequence encodes CASSYSYPSTYNEQFF.

V is TRBV12-3 or TRBV12-4 and J is TRBJ2-1; 15 bases are a match to TRBD2. Trimming at V came to 5 bases and at J to 12 bases, leaving 5 bases not matched to a gene. CDR3 length equals 14 residues. CDR3 nucleotides: TGTGCCAGCAGTCCCGGGACTAGCGGGGGGTCGCAGTTCTTC. Translated, it gives CASSPGTSGGSQFF.